The T cell receptor beta chain under discussion was sequenced for a study of naive and memory T cell subsets. The study's findings and limits: Especially in CD8 cells, naive repertoires contained a few larger clonotypes, possibly CD45RA-re-expressing memory cells. Activation and differentiation may alter RNA-based TCR counts.

About this clonotype: Its specificity is not known.

The ends lost 1 base at V and 4 bases at J; junction bases unmatched: 5. CDR1 and CDR2 from the germline V gene are SGHAT and FQDESV (reference sequence). The CDR3 covers 16 residues. Both TRBC1 and TRBC2 were covered by a beta constant-region primer of two equimolar oligonucleotides. The ligated cDNA underwent four PCR rounds using SP2 and nested alpha and beta constant-region primers. TCRdb re-derived calls from the UMI-ligation and nested PCR reads in MiXCR, one entry per CDR3 protein. The sample lists approximately 150,000 distinct CDR3 sequences, 22% occurring once. The sample consisted of naive CD4+ T cells from blood. The receptor was isolated from a human donor in good health. The chain joins TRBV11-1 to TRBJ2-4; 9 positions match TRBD1. CDR3 nucleotide sequence: TGTGCCAGCAGCTTAGTCTCGACAGGGGGTAAAAACATTCAGTACTTC. This encodes CASSLVSTGGKNIQYF. The full variable domain, with the rest looked up from reference TRBV11-1 and TRBJ2-4, is EAEVAQSPRYKITEKSQAVAFWCDPISGHATLYWYRQILGQGPELLVQFQDESVVDDSQLPKDRFSAERLKGVDSTLKIQPAELGDSAMYLCASSLVSTGGKNIQYFGAGTRLSVL.